This TCR beta chain was documented in a study of blood T cell repertoires in COVID-19. Across the study: Acute and convalescent COVID-19 samples came from the United States, Italy and Spain. T cells, B-cell-depleted T cells, or PBMCs provided the cDNA or gDNA that served as material.

This CDR3 region has 11 residues. Germline values: CDR1 LNHDA, CDR2 SQIVND (reference sequence). Trimming stripped 8 bases from V and 0 bases from J, with 2 bases between. Some clones are missing from TCRdb's copy, which holds only in-frame ones; the method was immunoSEQ multiplex PCR. The table lists 55,000 to 60,000 clones, more than 75% of them singletons, with less than 25% in the top ten. The specimen was peripheral blood. This TCR was sampled from a man aged 50 to 60 with active or convalescent COVID-19. The rearrangement joins TRBV19 to TRBJ1-3; D gene uncertain. For the CDR3, the DNA is TGTGCCAGTCACTCTGGAAACACCATATATTTT. Its protein is CASHSGNTIYF. Filled out from reference TRBV19 and TRBJ1-3, the complete variable domain reads DGGITQSPKYLFRKEGQNVTLSCEQNLNHDAMYWYRQDPGQGLRLIYYSQIVNDFQKGDIAEGYSVSREKKESFPLTVTSAQKNPTAFYLCASHSGNTIYFGEGSWLTVV.